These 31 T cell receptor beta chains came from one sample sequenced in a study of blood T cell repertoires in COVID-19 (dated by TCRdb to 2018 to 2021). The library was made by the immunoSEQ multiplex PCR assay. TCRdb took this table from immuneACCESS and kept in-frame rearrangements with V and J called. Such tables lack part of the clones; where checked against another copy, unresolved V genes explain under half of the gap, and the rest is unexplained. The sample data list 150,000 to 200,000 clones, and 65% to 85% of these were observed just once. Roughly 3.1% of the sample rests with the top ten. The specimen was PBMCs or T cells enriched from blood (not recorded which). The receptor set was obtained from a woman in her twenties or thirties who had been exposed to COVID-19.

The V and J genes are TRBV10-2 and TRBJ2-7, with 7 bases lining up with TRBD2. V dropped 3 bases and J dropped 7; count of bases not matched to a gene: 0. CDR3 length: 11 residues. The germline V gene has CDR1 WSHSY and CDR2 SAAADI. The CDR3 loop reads CASSELAEQYF. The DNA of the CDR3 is TGCGCCAGCAGTGAACTAGCGGAGCAGTACTTC.

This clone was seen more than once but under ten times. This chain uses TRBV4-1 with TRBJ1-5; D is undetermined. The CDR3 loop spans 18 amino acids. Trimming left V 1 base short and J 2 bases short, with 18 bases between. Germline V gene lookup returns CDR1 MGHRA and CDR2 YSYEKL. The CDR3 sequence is CASSQVDMGFYGNQPQHF. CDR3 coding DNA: TGCGCCAGCAGCCAAGTGGATATGGGCTTTTATGGCAATCAGCCCCAGCATTTT.

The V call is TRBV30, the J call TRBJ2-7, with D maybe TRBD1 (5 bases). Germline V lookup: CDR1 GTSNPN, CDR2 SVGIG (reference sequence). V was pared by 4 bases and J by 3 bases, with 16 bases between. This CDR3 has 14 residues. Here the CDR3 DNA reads TGTGCCTGGACCCCATCAGGGCCGTTCTACGAGCAGTACTTC. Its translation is CAWTPSGPFYEQYF.

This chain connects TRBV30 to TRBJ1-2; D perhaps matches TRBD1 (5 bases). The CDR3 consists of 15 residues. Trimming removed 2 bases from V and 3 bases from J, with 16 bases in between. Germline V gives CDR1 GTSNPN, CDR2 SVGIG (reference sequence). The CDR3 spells CAWSTGGPRHYGYTF. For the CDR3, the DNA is TGTGCCTGGAGTACGGGGGGTCCCCGCCACTATGGCTACACCTTC.

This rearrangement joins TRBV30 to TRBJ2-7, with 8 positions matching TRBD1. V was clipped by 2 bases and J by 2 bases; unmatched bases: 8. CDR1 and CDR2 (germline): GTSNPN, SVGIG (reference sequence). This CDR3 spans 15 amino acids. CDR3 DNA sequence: TGTGCCTGGAGTCGGAGACAGGGGACAACCTACGAGCAGTACTTC. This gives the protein CAWSRRQGTTYEQYF.

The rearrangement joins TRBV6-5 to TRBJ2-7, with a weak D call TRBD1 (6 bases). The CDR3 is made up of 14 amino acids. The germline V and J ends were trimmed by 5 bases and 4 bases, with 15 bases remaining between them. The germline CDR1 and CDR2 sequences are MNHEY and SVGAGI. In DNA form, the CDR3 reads TGTGCCAGCAGTCCCAACAGGGTCGGGTACGAGCAGTACTTC. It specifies CASSPNRVGYEQYF.

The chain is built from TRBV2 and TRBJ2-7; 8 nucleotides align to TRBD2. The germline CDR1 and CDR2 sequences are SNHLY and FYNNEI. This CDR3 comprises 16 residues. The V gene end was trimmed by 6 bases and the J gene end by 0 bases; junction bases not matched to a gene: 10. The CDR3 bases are TGTGCCAGCAGGAGAGGCCCCGGGAGGGGCTCCTACGAGCAGTACTTC. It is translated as CASRRGPGRGSYEQYF. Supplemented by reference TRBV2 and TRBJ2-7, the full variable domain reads EPEVTQTPSHQVTQMGQEVILRCVPISNHLYFYWYRQILGQKVEFLVSFYNNEISEKSEIFDDQFSVERPDGSNFTLKIRSTKLEDSAMYFCASRRGPGRGSYEQYFGPGTRLTVT.

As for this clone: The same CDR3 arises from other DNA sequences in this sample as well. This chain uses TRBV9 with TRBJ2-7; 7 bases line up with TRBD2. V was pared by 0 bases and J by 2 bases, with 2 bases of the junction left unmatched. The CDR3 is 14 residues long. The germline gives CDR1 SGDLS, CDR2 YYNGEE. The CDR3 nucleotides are TGTGCCAGCAGCGTAGATGGGGGGGCCTACGAGCAGTACTTC. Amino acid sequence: CASSVDGGAYEQYF.

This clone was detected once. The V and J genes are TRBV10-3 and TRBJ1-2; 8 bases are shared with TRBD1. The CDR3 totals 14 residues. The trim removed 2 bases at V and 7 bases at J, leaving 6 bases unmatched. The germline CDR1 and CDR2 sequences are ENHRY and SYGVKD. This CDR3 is CAISETTGVGGYTF. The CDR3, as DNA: TGTGCCATCAGTGAGACGACAGGGGTTGGTGGCTACACCTTC.

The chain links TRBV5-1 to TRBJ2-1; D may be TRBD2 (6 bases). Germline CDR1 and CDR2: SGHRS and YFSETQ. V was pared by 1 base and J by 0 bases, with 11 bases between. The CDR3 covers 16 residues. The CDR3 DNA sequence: TGCGCCAGCAGCTTGACCGGGAGTCTCTCCTACAATGAGCAGTTCTTC. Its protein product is CASSLTGSLSYNEQFF.

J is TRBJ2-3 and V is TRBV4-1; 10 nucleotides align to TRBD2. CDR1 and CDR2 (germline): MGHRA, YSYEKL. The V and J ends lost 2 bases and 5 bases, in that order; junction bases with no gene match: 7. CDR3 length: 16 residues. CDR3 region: CASSQFSGGAVDTQYF. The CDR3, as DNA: TGCGCCAGCAGCCAATTCAGCGGGGGGGCTGTAGATACGCAGTATTTT.

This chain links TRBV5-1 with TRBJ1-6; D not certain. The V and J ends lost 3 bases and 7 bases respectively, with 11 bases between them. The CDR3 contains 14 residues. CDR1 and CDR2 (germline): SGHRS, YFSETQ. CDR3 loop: CASSSTVVNSPLHF. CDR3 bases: TGCGCCAGCAGCTCCACGGTGGTAAATTCACCCCTCCACTTT. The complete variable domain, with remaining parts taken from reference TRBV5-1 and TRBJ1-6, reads KAGVTQTPRYLIKTRGQQVTLSCSPISGHRSVSWYQQTPGQGLQFLFEYFSETQRNKGNFPGRFSGRQFSNSRSEMNVSTLELGDSALYLCASSSTVVNSPLHFGNGTRLTVT.

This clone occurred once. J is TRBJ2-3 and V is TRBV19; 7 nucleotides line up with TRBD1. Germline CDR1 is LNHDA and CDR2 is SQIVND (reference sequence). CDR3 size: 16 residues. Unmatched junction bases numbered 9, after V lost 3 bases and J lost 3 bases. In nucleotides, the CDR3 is TGTGCCAGTAGTATTGGGAGACAGGGTCCGACAGATACGCAGTATTTT. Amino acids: CASSIGRQGPTDTQYF.

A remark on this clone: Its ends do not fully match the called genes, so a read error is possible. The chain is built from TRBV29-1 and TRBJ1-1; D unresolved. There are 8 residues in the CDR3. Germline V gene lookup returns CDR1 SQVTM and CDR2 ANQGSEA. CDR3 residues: CSVEWSVF. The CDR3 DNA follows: TGCAGCGTTGAATGGAGTGTCTTT.

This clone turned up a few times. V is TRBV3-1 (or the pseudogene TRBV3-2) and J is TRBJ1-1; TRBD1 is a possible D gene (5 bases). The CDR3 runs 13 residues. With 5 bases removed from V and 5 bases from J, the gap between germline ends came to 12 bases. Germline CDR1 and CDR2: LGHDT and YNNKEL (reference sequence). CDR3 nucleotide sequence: TGTGCCAGCAGCTCCACGGGGGGAACTGAAGCTTTCTTT. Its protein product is CASSSTGGTEAFF.

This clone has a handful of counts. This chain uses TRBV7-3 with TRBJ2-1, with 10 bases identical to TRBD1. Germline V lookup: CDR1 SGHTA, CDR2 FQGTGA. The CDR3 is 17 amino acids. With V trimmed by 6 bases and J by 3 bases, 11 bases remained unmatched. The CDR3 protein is CASSRDRGVSGYNEQFF. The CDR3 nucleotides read TGTGCCAGCAGTCGGGACAGGGGAGTTTCGGGCTACAATGAGCAGTTCTTC.

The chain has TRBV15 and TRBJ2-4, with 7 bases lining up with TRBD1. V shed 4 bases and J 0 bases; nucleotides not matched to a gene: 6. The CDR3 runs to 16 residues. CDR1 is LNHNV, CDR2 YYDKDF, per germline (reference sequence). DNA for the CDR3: TGTGCCACCAGCACCGACCGGGACAGAGCCAAAAACATTCAGTACTTC. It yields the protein CATSTDRDRAKNIQYF.

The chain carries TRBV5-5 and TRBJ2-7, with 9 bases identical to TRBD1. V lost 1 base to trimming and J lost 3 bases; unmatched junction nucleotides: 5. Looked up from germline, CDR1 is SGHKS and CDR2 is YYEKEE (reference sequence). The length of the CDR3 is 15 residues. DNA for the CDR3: TGTGCCAGCAGCTTGCCCGGGACAGGGATCTACGAGCAGTACTTC. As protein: CASSLPGTGIYEQYF.

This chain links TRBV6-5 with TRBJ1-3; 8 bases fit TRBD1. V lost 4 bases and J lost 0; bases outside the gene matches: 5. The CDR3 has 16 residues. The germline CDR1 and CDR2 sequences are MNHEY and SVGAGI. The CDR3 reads CASSFRGRLSGNTIYF. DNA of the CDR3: TGTGCCAGCAGTTTCAGGGGGCGTCTCTCTGGAAACACCATATATTTT.

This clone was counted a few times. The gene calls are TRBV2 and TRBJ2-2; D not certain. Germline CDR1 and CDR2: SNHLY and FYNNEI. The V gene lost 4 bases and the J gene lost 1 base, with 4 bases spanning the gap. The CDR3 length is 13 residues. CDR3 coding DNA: TGTGCCAGCAGTGGAGAGAACACCGGGGAGCTGTTTTTT. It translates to CASSGENTGELFF.

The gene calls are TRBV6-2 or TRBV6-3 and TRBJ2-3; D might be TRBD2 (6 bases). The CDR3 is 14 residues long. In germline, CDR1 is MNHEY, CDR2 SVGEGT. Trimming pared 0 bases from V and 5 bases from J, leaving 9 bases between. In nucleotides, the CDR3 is TGTGCCAGCAGTTACTCACTAGCTCAAGATACGCAGTATTTT. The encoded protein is CASSYSLAQDTQYF.

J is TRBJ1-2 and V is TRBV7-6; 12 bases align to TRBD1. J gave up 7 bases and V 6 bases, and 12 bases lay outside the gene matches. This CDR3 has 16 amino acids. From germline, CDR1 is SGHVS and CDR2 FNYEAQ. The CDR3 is CASRSSPGQGAFGYTF. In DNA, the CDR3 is TGTGCCAGCAGATCATCCCCGGGACAGGGGGCGTTTGGCTACACCTTC.

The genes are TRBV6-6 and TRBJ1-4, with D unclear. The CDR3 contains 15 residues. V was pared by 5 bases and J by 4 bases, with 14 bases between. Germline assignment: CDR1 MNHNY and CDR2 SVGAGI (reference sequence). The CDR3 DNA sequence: TGTGCCAGCAGTCTTGTGGTCAGCGTTAATGAAAAACTGTTTTTT. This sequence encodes CASSLVVSVNEKLFF.

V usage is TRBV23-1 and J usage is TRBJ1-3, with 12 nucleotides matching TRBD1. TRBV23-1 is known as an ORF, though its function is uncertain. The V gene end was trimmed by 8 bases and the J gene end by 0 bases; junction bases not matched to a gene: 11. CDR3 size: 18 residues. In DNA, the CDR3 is TGCGCCAGCCCATTAACCGGGACAGGGGGCATCTCTGGAAACACCATATATTTT. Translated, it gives CASPLTGTGGISGNTIYF.

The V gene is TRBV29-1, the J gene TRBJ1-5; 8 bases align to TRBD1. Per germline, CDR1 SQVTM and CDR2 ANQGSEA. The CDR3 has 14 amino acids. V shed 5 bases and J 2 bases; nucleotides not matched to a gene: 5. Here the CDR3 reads CSVRQGAGNQPQHF. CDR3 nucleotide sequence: TGCAGCGTTCGGCAGGGGGCTGGCAATCAGCCCCAGCATTTT. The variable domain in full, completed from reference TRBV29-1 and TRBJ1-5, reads SAVISQKPSRDICQRGTSLTIQCQVDSQVTMMFWYRQQPGQSLTLIATANQGSEATYESGFVIDKFPISRPNLTFSTLTVSNMSPEDSSIYLCSVRQGAGNQPQHFGDGTRLSIL.

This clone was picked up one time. The DNA of the CDR3 is TGTGCCAGCAGCTTAGTTTACGGGAGGGGCCCAGATACGCAGTATTTT. Residues: CASSLVYGRGPDTQYF. The gene calls are TRBV7-6 and TRBJ2-3; 8 bases align to TRBD2. The CDR3 extends over 16 amino acids. Trimming cost V 1 base and J 4 bases; bases outside gene matches: 7. Germline V gives CDR1 SGHVS, CDR2 FNYEAQ. The complete variable domain, with remaining parts taken from reference TRBV7-6 and TRBJ2-3, reads GAGVSQSPRYKVTKRGQDVALRCDPISGHVSLYWYRQALGQGPEFLTYFNYEAQQDKSGLPNDRFSAERPEGSISTLTIQRTEQRDSAMYRCASSLVYGRGPDTQYFGPGTRLTVL.

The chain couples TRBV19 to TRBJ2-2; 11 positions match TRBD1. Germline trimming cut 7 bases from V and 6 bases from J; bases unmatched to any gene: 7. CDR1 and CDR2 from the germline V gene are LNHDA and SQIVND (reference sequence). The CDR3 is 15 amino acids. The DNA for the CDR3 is TGTGCCAGTAAAGCTCCGGGACAGGGGGCCGGGGAGCTGTTTTTT. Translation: CASKAPGQGAGELFF.

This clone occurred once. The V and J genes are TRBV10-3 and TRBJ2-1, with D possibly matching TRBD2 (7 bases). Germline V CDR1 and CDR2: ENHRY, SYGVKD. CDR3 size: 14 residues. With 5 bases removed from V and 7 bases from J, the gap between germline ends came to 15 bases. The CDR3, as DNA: TGTGCCATCAGTTTACTGGGGGGGGCAAATGAGCAGTTCTTC. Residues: CAISLLGGANEQFF.

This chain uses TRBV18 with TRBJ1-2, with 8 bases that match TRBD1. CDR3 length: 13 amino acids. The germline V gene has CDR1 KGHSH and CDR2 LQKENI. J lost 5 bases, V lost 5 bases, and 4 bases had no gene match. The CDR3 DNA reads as TGTGCCAGCTCATTGGACAGGGTATATGGCTACACCTTC. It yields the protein CASSLDRVYGYTF.

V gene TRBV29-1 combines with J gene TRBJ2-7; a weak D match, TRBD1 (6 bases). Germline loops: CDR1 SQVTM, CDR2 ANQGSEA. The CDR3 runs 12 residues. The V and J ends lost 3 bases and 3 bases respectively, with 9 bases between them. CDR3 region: CSVDGRGYEQYF. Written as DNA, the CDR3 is TGCAGCGTTGATGGCAGGGGCTACGAGCAGTACTTC.

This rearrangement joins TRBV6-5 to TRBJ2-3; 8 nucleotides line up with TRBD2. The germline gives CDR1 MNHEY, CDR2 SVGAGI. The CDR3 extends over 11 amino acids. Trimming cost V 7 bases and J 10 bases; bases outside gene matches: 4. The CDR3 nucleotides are TGTGCCAGCACCCGGGAGGGTGCGCAGTATTTT. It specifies CASTREGAQYF.